The 22 T cell receptor beta chains reported below all come from one sample, sequenced in a study of CD8 T cells in ankylosing spondylitis. TCRdb reanalysed the 5' RACE reads using MiXCR and keeps one entry per CDR3 protein. The sample includes 80,000 to 100,000 distinct CDR3 sequences, 8.8% seen only once; the top ten take approximately 5.5%. The sequenced sample was blood, either unsorted or a sorted T cell fraction (not recorded which). These receptors were collected from a male donor with ankylosing spondylitis or in good health (not recorded which).

This clonotype was picked up many times. J is TRBJ1-2 and V is TRBV12-3 or TRBV12-4; 8 bases line up with TRBD1. This CDR3 has 15 residues. Unmatched junction bases numbered 8, after V lost 4 bases and J lost 4 bases. CDR3 coding DNA: TGTGCCAGCAGTTCCGCAGGGGGCGCGGGCTATGGCTACACCTTC. It codes for CASSSAGGAGYGYTF.

By proportion, this clonotype is medium-sized (0.01 to 0.1%). This chain joins TRBV9 and TRBJ2-7; D is perhaps TRBD1 (5 bases). V was cut by 8 bases and J by 3 bases, with 12 bases left in between. The CDR3 contains 12 residues. The germline V gene has CDR1 SGDLS and CDR2 YYNGEE. This chain's CDR3 is CASNRWDYEQYF. CDR3 nucleotides: TGTGCCAGTAACAGGTGGGACTACGAGCAGTACTTC.

V and J are TRBV12-3 or TRBV12-4 and TRBJ2-6; 13 bases are a match to TRBD2. The CDR3 extends over 19 amino acids. With 8 bases clipped from V and 1 base from J, the junction kept 11 bases outside the gene matches. Here the CDR3 DNA reads TGTGCCAGCTGTGCGACTAGCGGGGGGCCCCTTTCTGGGGCCAACGTCCTGACTTTC. Protein product: CASCATSGGPLSGANVLTF.

This clonotype was found many times. This chain links TRBV24-1 with TRBJ2-3; 7 bases match TRBD1. CDR1 is KGHDR, CDR2 SFDVKD, per germline. CDR3 length equals 16 residues. The V segment lost 4 bases and the J segment 1 base; nucleotides outside the gene matches: 7. The CDR3 sequence is CATSENRGFRTDTQYF. The DNA for the CDR3 is TGTGCCACCAGTGAAAACAGGGGATTTCGCACAGATACGCAGTATTTT.

This clonotype was recorded at least ten times. The gene calls are TRBV12-3 or TRBV12-4 and TRBJ2-5, with D perhaps TRBD1 or TRBD2 (5 bases each). The germline V and J ends were trimmed by 8 bases and 3 bases, with 19 bases remaining between them. The CDR3 length is 15 residues. The CDR3 loop reads CASGGRTGIKETQYF. The CDR3 nucleotides are TGTGCCAGCGGGGGACGTACGGGCATCAAAGAGACCCAGTACTTC.

This clonotype was observed at least ten times. The gene calls are TRBV29-1 and TRBJ2-7; D remains unclear. The CDR3 covers 12 residues. CDR1 SQVTM and CDR2 ANQGSEA come from the germline V gene. Trimming cost V 4 bases and J 0 bases, with 7 bases left between them. This CDR3 is CSVAINSYEQYF. For the CDR3, the DNA is TGCAGCGTTGCAATCAACTCCTACGAGCAGTACTTC.

This clonotype was seen at least ten times. V is TRBV5-1 and J is TRBJ2-2, with 11 positions matching TRBD2. CDR3 length equals 18 residues. Trimming at V came to 3 bases and at J to 5 bases, leaving 12 bases not matched to a gene. The germline CDR1 and CDR2 sequences are SGHRS and YFSETQ. This chain's CDR3 is CASSSRGTSGVGTGELFF. The CDR3 nucleotides read TGCGCCAGCAGCTCGAGAGGGACTAGCGGTGTCGGGACCGGGGAGCTGTTTTTT.

This clonotype was seen at least ten times. This chain links TRBV9 with TRBJ2-1; tentatively, D is TRBD1 or TRBD2 (5 bases each). The CDR3 has 15 residues. Trimming removed 4 bases at V and 7 bases at J, with 18 bases between. Germline values: CDR1 SGDLS, CDR2 YYNGEE. CDR3 DNA sequence: TGTGCCAGCAGCTCCCCTCCCGGGACGTCTAATGAGCAGTTCTTC. Translation gives CASSSPPGTSNEQFF.

This clonotype was recorded many times. This chain links TRBV25-1 with TRBJ1-1; possible D gene TRBD1, 5 bases. The CDR3 spans 17 residues. Germline V lookup: CDR1 MGHDK, CDR2 SYGVNS. V shed 4 bases and J shed 0 bases, with 18 bases lying between them. CDR3 sequence (DNA): TGTGCCAGCAGTGCCCAACCCCGCACGGGGCTGAACACTGAAGCTTTCTTT. Translation: CASSAQPRTGLNTEAFF.

This clonotype was seen ten or more times. The CDR3 DNA is TGCGCCAGCAGCTTGGAGGTCAGGCCTAATTCACCCCTCCACTTT. This encodes CASSLEVRPNSPLHF. This chain uses TRBV5-1 with TRBJ1-6; D uncertain. Germline values: CDR1 SGHRS, CDR2 YFSETQ. Trimming stripped 0 bases from V and 6 bases from J, with 10 bases between. The CDR3 loop spans 15 amino acids.

This clonotype is classed as medium-sized (0.01 to 0.1%). The chain combines TRBV7-6 with TRBJ2-5; the D is unclear. Trimming cost V 6 bases and J 3 bases, with 14 bases left between them. The CDR3 consists of 14 residues. Germline V gene data show CDR1 as SGHVS and CDR2 as FNYEAQ. The CDR3 region has the DNA TGTGCCAGCAGTCCCGTGATTAGCAAAGAGACCCAGTACTTC. Protein sequence: CASSPVISKETQYF.

This clonotype was recorded many times. This chain connects TRBV5-5 to TRBJ1-1; D possibly corresponds to TRBD1 (5 bases). The V end lost 1 base, the J end lost 2 bases, and 9 bases lay between the germline ends. Germline-derived CDR1 and CDR2 are SGHKS and YYEKEE (reference sequence). The CDR3 is 14 amino acids. For the CDR3, the DNA is TGTGCCAGCAGCTTGACAGGAGTTAACACTGAAGCTTTCTTT. As protein: CASSLTGVNTEAFF.

This clonotype was observed at least ten times. This rearrangement joins TRBV24-1 to TRBJ2-5; 8 bases line up with TRBD1. The CDR3 runs 14 residues. Germline-derived CDR1 and CDR2 are KGHDR and SFDVKD. V was pared by 2 bases and J by 5 bases, with 3 bases of the junction left unmatched. This chain's CDR3 is CATSDWTGRETQYF. Written as DNA, the CDR3 is TGTGCCACCAGTGATTGGACAGGGCGGGAGACCCAGTACTTC.

This clonotype was seen at least ten times. The chain links TRBV29-1 to TRBJ1-4; D may be TRBD1 (5 bases). Per germline, CDR1 SQVTM and CDR2 ANQGSEA. The CDR3 consists of 13 residues. Deletions cut 7 bases from V and 5 bases from J, with 14 bases between. Written as DNA, the CDR3 is TGCAGCGCCCGGATTGGGGGAAATGAAAAACTGTTTTTT. Translation: CSARIGGNEKLFF.

Of note for this clonotype: A clone one base away is much larger, so this may be a read error. The rearrangement uses TRBV7-2 and TRBJ2-3; 7 bases align to TRBD2. The CDR3 spans 16 residues. From germline, CDR1 is SGHTA and CDR2 FQGNSA. The CDR3 here is CATSSTLQRGADTQYF. In nucleotides, the CDR3 is TGTGCCACCAGCTCGACGCTACAGCGGGGCGCAGATACGCAGTATTTT.

This clonotype appeared many times. The chain carries TRBV2 and TRBJ2-7, with 9 bases identical to TRBD1. With V trimmed by 9 bases and J by 3 bases, 9 bases remained unmatched. CDR1 and CDR2 from the germline V gene are SNHLY and FYNNEI. The CDR3 runs to 14 residues. In nucleotides, the CDR3 is TGTGCCAGTCAGAGGGGACAGGGATACTACGAGCAGTACTTC. Protein product: CASQRGQGYYEQYF.

This clonotype was detected many times. The genes are TRBV28 and TRBJ2-7, with 8 bases fitting TRBD2. Trimming at V came to 2 bases and at J to 6 bases, leaving 12 bases not matched to a gene. CDR3 length: 16 amino acids. CDR1 MDHEN and CDR2 SYDVKM come from the germline V gene. CDR3 DNA sequence: TGTGCCAGCAGTTTAGGCGGACTAGCTTCGGGGAGCGAGCAGTACTTC. It translates to CASSLGGLASGSEQYF.

With respect to this clonotype: With a much larger clone just one base away, this may be a read error. This chain connects TRBV3-1 to TRBJ2-7; 9 bases align to TRBD1. Per the germline V gene, CDR1 is LGHDT and CDR2 is YNNKEL (reference sequence). This CDR3 region has 17 residues. CDR3 protein: CASNQDLLRDRVFEQYF. The CDR3 coding sequence is TGTGCCAGCAACCAAGACCTACTCCGGGACAGGGTTTTCGAGCAGTACTTC.

This clonotype was counted ten times or more. The gene calls are TRBV28 and TRBJ1-2, with D possibly matching TRBD1 (5 bases). The CDR3 loop spans 12 amino acids. Germline V lookup: CDR1 MDHEN, CDR2 SYDVKM. V lost 7 bases and J 8 bases, leaving 14 bases between the germline ends. The CDR3 DNA reads as TGTGCCAGCACCGTAGGGGAGGGCGGCTACACCTTC. It yields the protein CASTVGEGGYTF.

This clonotype was seen at least ten times. The rearrangement links TRBV29-1 to TRBJ2-1, with 8 bases matching TRBD1. The CDR3 is 15 residues long. Trimming cost V 8 bases and J 7 bases; bases outside gene matches: 16. Looked up from germline, CDR1 is SQVTM and CDR2 is ANQGSEA. This CDR3 reads CSYTGGPLDMNEQFF. CDR3 DNA: TGCAGCTACACAGGGGGGCCCTTGGATATGAATGAGCAGTTCTTC.

Concerning this clonotype: A much larger clone lies a single base off, so this may be a read error. The chain carries TRBV5-1 and TRBJ2-3, with D perhaps matching TRBD2 (5 bases). The V gene's germline CDR1 is SGHRS and CDR2 YFSETQ. The CDR3 totals 13 residues. Here the CDR3 reads CASSPYGRDAQYF. For the CDR3, the DNA is TGCGCCAGCAGCCCTTATGGGAGAGATGCGCAGTATTTT.

The table lists this clonotype with many counts. The chain carries TRBV29-1 and TRBJ2-3; 7 bases line up with TRBD1. Unmatched junction bases numbered 13, after V lost 8 bases and J lost 2 bases. The CDR3 covers 15 residues. Per germline, CDR1 SQVTM and CDR2 ANQGSEA. The CDR3 loop is CSLRPGQRLTDTQYF. DNA for the CDR3: TGCAGCTTAAGACCGGGACAGAGACTCACAGATACGCAGTATTTT.